The sequence of this TCR beta chain was determined in a study of T cells in Graves' hyperthyroidism and ophthalmopathy. On the study more broadly: Peripheral blood was taken when the disease was first diagnosed, before any treatment began.

This clonotype was found many times. What it binds is unknown. The CDR3 has 13 amino acids. Germline V gene lookup returns CDR1 SGHRS and CDR2 YFSETQ. V lost 3 bases to trimming and J lost 9 bases, with 14 bases between them. Study-wide points: Blood also carried most thyroid clonotypes expanded above 0.001.

It was RNA transcripts that yielded the amplified TCR beta CDR3 regions. The TCR CDR3 was amplified in a first-round RT-PCR using the HTBI primer set. MiXCR was run by TCRdb on the multiplex PCR reads, yielding one entry per CDR3 protein. Among under 400,000 distinct CDR3 sequences, 18% were seen once, and the ten largest hold about 49%. Hyperthyroidism in the patients, aged 18 to 65, was newly diagnosed and under 2 months in duration. V and J are TRBV5-1 and TRBJ2-3, with D possibly being TRBD1 (7 bases). This receptor was obtained from a woman in her forties or fifties with Graves' hyperthyroidism. Sequencing input: blood. The DNA of the CDR3 is TGCGCCAGCAGCTCCGAACAGGGGAGGACGCAGTATTTT. This encodes CASSSEQGRTQYF.